One TCR beta chain is described in this entry. Its antigen is undetermined. Use of 60 Vbeta and 13 Jbeta primers characterized the PCR. Assay: immunoSEQ multiplex PCR; the TCRdb copy retains only in-frame clones and omits some. The data show 95,000 to 150,000 clones, 65% to 85% seen once. The CDR3 is made up of 12 amino acids. V was trimmed by 6 bases and J by 4 bases, leaving 10 bases between them. Germline V gene sequence: CDR1 SNHLY, CDR2 FYNNEI. The entry originates in a study of cytomegalovirus exposure and HLA in healthy donors. Points from the study as a whole: As a later analysis revealed, most CMV-associated TCR beta chains appeared HLA-restricted.

The chain carries TRBV2 and TRBJ2-7; possible D gene TRBD1, 6 bases. The source of this sequence is a man younger than 35 in good health and CMV-seropositive. Sequenced: PBMCs. This CDR3 is CASREQGYEQYF. In nucleotides, the CDR3 is TGTGCCAGCAGGGAACAGGGTTACGAGCAGTACTTC.